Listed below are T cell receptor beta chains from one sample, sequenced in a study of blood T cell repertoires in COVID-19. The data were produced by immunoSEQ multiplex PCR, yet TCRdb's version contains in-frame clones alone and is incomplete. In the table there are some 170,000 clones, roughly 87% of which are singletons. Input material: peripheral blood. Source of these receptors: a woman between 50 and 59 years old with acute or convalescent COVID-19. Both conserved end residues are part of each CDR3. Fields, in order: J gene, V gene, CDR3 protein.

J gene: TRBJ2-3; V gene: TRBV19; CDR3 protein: CASSAGQAGVRDTQYF
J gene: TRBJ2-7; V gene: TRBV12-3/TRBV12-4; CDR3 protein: CASSLTSYEQYF
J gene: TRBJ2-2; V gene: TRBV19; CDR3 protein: CASRTPYYTGELFF
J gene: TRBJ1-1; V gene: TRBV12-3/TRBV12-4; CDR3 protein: CASSIQTNTEAFF
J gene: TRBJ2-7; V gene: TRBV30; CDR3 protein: CAWSLGGGLSYEQYF
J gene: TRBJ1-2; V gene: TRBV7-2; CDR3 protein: CASSLVQGANYGYTF
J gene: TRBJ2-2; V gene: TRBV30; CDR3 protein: CACQIAGGRTGELFF
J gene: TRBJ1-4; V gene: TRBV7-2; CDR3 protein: CASSSGQEGEKLFF
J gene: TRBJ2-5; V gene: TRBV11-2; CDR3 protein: CASSPTLSGSGETQYF
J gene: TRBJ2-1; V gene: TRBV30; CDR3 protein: CASGDYLSYNEQFF
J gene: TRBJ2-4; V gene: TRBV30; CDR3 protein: CAWSDGLAGARSAKNIQYF
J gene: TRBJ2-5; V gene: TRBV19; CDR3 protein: CASSALGLSEETQYF
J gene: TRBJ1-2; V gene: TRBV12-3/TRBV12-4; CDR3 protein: CASSPDRNGYTF
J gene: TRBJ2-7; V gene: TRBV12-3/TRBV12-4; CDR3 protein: CASRARVESVQYF
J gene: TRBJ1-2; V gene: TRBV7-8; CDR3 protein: CASSLAQAYYGYTF
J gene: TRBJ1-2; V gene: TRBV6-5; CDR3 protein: CASSQRGDYGYTF
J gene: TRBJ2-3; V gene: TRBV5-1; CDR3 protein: CASSPATSTDTQYF
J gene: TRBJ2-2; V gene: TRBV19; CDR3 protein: CASSMDGVNTGELFF
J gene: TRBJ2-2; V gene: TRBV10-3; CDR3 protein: CAISERGDPGELFF
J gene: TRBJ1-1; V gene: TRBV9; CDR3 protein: CASSVEGGGYNTEAFF
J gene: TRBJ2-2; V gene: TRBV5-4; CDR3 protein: CASTSRGLGTGELFF
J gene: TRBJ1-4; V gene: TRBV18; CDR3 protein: CASSPYGELNEKLFF
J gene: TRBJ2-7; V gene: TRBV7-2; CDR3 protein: CASSFWGDTYEQYF
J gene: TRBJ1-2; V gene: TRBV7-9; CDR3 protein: CASSLASGTSYYGYTF
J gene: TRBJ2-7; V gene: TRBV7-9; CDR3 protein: CAASSPGRTLEQYF
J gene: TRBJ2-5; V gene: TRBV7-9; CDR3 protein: CASTKGRVIEETQYF
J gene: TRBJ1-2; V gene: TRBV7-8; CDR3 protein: CASSSRTGDDGYTF